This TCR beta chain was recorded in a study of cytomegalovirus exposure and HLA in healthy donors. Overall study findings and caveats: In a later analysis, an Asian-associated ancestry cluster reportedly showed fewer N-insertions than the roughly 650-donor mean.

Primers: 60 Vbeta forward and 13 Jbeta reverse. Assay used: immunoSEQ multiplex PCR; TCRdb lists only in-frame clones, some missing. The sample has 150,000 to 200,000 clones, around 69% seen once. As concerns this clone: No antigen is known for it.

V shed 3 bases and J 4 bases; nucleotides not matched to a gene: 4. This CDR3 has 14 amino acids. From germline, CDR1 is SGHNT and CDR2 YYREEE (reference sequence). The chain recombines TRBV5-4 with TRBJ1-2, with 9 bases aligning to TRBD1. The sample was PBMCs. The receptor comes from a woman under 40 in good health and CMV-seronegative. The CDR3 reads CASSWTGEGYGYTF. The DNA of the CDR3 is TGTGCCAGCAGCTGGACAGGGGAGGGCTATGGCTACACCTTC.